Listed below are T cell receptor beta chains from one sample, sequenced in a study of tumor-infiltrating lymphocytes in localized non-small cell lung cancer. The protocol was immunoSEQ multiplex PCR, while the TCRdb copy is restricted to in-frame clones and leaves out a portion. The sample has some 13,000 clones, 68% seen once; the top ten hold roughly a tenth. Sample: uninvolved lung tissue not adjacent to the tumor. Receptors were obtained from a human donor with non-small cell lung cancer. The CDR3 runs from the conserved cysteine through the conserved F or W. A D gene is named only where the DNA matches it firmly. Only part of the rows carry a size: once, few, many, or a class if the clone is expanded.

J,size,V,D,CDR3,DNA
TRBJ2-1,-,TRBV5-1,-,CASSPRGRGSYNEQFF,TGCGCCAGCAGCCCCCGGGGGCGGGGCTCCTACAATGAGCAGTTCTTC
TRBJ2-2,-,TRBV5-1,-,CASSLDGNTGELFF,TGCGCCAGCAGCTTGGACGGGAACACCGGGGAGCTGTTTTTT
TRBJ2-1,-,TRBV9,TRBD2,CASSVAGRRGENNEQFF,TGTGCCAGCAGCGTAGCCGGTCGGCGGGGGGAGAACAATGAGCAGTTCTTC
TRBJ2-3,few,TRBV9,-,CASSGKVAQTDTQYF,TGTGCCAGCAGCGGGAAGGTGGCACAAACAGATACGCAGTATTTT
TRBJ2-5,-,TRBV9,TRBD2,CASSVYTSGLQETQYF,TGTGCCAGCAGCGTTTATACTAGCGGACTCCAAGAGACCCAGTACTTC
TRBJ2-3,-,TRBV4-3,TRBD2,CASSRLGAGLHDTQYF,TGCGCCAGCAGCCGCTTGGGAGCGGGGTTACATGATACGCAGTATTTT
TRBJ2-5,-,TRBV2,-,CASHPGGGGAETQYF,TGTGCCTCACACCCGGGGGGAGGGGGTGCAGAGACCCAGTACTTC
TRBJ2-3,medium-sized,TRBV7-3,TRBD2,CASSSGTSGSTDTQYF,TGTGCCAGCAGCTCGGGGACTAGCGGAAGCACAGATACGCAGTATTTT
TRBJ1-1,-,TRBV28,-,CASRPRPNTEAFF,TGTGCCAGCAGGCCTCGACCGAACACTGAAGCTTTCTTT
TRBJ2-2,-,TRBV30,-,CAWSYGSEAGELFF,TGTGCCTGGAGTTACGGGAGCGAGGCCGGGGAGCTGTTTTTT
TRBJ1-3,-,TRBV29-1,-,CSVGTGNTIYF,TGCAGCGTGGGGACAGGAAACACCATATATTTT
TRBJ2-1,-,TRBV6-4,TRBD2,CASRIAGERPSSYNEQFF,TGTGCCAGCAGAATAGCGGGAGAAAGGCCGAGCTCCTACAATGAGCAGTTCTTC
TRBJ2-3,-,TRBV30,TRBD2,CAETSGSGDTQYF,TGTGCCGAGACTAGCGGGAGTGGTGATACGCAGTATTTT
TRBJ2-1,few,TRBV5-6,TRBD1,CASSFRQGEQFF,TGTGCCAGCAGCTTCCGACAGGGCGAGCAGTTCTTC
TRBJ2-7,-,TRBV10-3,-,CAISDRYEQYF,TGTGCCATCAGCGACAGGTACGAGCAGTACTTC
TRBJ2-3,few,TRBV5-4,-,CASSTQSADTQYF,TGTGCCAGCAGCACACAGTCGGCAGATACGCAGTATTTT
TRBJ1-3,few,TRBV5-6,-,CASSLTAGNTIYF,TGTGCCAGCAGCTTGACAGCTGGAAACACCATATATTTT
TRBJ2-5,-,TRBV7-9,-,CASSLAGETQYF,TGTGCCAGCAGCTTAGCGGGAGAGACCCAGTACTTC
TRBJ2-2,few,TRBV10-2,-,CASSRELGTGTGELFF,TGCGCCAGCAGCCGGGAACTCGGGACGGGCACCGGGGAGCTGTTTTTT
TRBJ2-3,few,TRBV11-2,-,CASSDRGGIKYF,TGTGCCAGCAGCGATAGAGGGGGAATAAAGTATTTT
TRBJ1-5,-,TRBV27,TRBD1,CASSLLQGVQPQHF,TGTGCCAGCAGTTTATTACAGGGGGTCCAGCCCCAGCATTTT
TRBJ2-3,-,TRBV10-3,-,CAISQGSGTDTQYF,TGTGCCATCAGCCAGGGGTCCGGCACAGATACGCAGTATTTT